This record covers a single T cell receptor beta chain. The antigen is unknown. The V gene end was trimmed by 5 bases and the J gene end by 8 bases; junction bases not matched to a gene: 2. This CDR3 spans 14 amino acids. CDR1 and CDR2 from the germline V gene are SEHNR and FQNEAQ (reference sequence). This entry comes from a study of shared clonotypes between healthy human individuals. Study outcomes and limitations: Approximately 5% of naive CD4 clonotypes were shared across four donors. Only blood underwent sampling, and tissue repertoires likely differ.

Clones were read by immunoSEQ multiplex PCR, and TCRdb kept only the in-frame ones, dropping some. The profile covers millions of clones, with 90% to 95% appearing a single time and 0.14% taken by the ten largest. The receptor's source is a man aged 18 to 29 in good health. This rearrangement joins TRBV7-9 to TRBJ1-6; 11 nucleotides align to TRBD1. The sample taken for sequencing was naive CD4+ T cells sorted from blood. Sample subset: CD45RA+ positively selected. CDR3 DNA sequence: TGTGCCAGCAGCCGGACAGGGGGCTATTCACCCCTCCACTTT. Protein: CASSRTGGYSPLHF.